The next 26 T cell receptor beta chains were all read from a single sample in a study of blood T cell repertoires in COVID-19. Only in-frame clones appear in the TCRdb table, and some are missing; sequencing was by immunoSEQ multiplex PCR. The sample consists of approximately 85,000 clones, around 85% of them appearing once. Sequencing used peripheral blood. The receptors derive from a woman between 70 and 85 years old with active or convalescent COVID-19.

This sequence joins TRBV2 and TRBJ1-2, with D possibly TRBD1 on 5 matching bases. Between the trimmed V and J ends, which lost 4 bases and 4 bases, there was a span of 16 bases. This CDR3 contains 15 residues. Germline CDR1 reads SNHLY; CDR2 reads FYNNEI. CDR3 sequence (DNA): TGTGCCAGCAGTGCTCCGGGCCTAGGGGTCTATGGCTACACCTTC. Amino acid sequence: CASSAPGLGVYGYTF.

The chain employs TRBV6-5 and TRBJ2-3; 8 bases agree with TRBD1. V lost 2 bases and J lost 2; bases outside the gene matches: 3. CDR3 length: 15 amino acids. Germline values: CDR1 MNHEY, CDR2 SVGAGI. Here the CDR3 reads CASSYDRGNTDTQYF. DNA for the CDR3: TGTGCCAGCAGTTACGACAGGGGAAACACAGATACGCAGTATTTT.

The chain joins TRBV6-6 to TRBJ1-5; 9 nucleotides agree with TRBD1. This CDR3 has 15 residues. Germline V gene sequence: CDR1 MNHNY, CDR2 SVGAGI (reference sequence). V was clipped by 5 bases and J by 6 bases; unmatched bases: 8. This CDR3 reads CASSRTGEAGQPQHF. CDR3 nucleotide sequence: TGTGCCAGCAGTCGGACAGGGGAAGCGGGTCAGCCCCAGCATTTT.

The gene calls are TRBV2 and TRBJ1-1; D not resolved. V lost 4 bases to trimming and J lost 5 bases, with 17 bases between them. The germline V gene encodes CDR1 SNHLY and CDR2 FYNNEI. The CDR3 is 15 amino acids. This CDR3 is CASSVFSGEGTEAFF. The CDR3 DNA reads as TGTGCCAGCAGTGTATTTTCTGGGGAGGGAACTGAAGCTTTCTTT.

In its sample, this clone was seen a few times. This chain uses TRBV28 with TRBJ2-1; D unresolved. The CDR3 extends over 13 amino acids. Germline assignment: CDR1 MDHEN and CDR2 SYDVKM. Between the trimmed V and J ends, which lost 6 bases and 6 bases, there was a span of 12 bases. The chain's CDR3 is CASSLPRSNEQFF. Written as DNA, the CDR3 is TGTGCCAGCAGCCTCCCCCGTTCCAATGAGCAGTTCTTC.

The chain is built from TRBV19 and TRBJ2-4; weak D call: TRBD1 (7 bases). With 3 bases removed from V and 2 bases from J, the gap between germline ends came to 11 bases. This CDR3 spans 15 amino acids. CDR1 LNHDA and CDR2 SQIVND come from the germline V gene (reference sequence). This chain's CDR3 is CASSMTGRSKNIQYF. The CDR3 DNA is TGTGCCAGTAGTATGACAGGGAGGTCCAAAAACATTCAGTACTTC.

At least ten counts were recorded for this clone. Here the CDR3 reads CASSRQGGNTEAFF. In nucleotides, the CDR3 is TGTGCCAGCAGCCGACAGGGAGGGAACACTGAAGCTTTCTTT. The chain joins TRBV6-6 to TRBJ1-1, with 7 bases that match TRBD1. CDR3 size: 14 residues. CDR1 is MNHNY and CDR2 is SVGAGI in the germline V gene (reference sequence). V shed 6 bases, J shed 1 base, and the junction held 5 bases outside the gene matches.

J is TRBJ2-2 and V is TRBV5-1, with D possibly matching TRBD2 (5 bases). V shed 0 bases and J shed 1 base, with 10 bases lying between them. The CDR3 extends over 16 amino acids. Germline-derived CDR1 and CDR2 are SGHRS and YFSETQ. CDR3 sequence: CASSLAGGRNTGELFF. In DNA form, the CDR3 reads TGCGCCAGCAGCTTGGCCGGAGGCAGGAACACCGGGGAGCTGTTTTTT.

DNA of the CDR3: TGTGCCGCCGGCGGCGCGGCAGGGGCCCCGACAGATACGCAGTATTTT. It translates to CAAGGAAGAPTDTQYF. V gene TRBV24-1 combines with J gene TRBJ2-3, with a tentative D call TRBD1 (6 bases). This CDR3 has 16 amino acids. The germline gives CDR1 KGHDR, CDR2 SFDVKD. Trimming pared 12 bases from V and 3 bases from J, leaving 24 bases between.

The V gene is TRBV7-2, the J gene TRBJ2-7; 12 nucleotides line up with TRBD2. V trimming: 6 bases; J trimming: 6 bases; junction bases outside the gene matches: 3. Germline V gives CDR1 SGHTA, CDR2 FQGNSA. The CDR3 length is 13 residues. In DNA, the CDR3 is TGTGCCAGCAGGTCTAGCGGGGGGGGCGAGCAGTACTTC. Amino acids: CASRSSGGGEQYF. Filled out from reference TRBV7-2 and TRBJ2-7, the complete variable domain reads GAGVSQSPSNKVTEKGKDVELRCDPISGHTALYWYRQSLGQGLEFLIYFQGNSAPDKSGLPSDRFSAERTGGSVSTLTIQRTQQEDSAVYLCASRSSGGGEQYFGPGTRLTVT.

This clone was seen a few times. The chain recombines TRBV2 with TRBJ2-3, with 8 bases matching TRBD2. The CDR3 covers 15 residues. Germline V gene lookup returns CDR1 SNHLY and CDR2 FYNNEI. J was trimmed by 0 bases and V by 5 bases; bases with no gene match: 4. CDR3 sequence reads: CASSRRGGSTDTQYF. Here the CDR3 DNA reads TGTGCCAGCAGTAGACGGGGGGGAAGCACAGATACGCAGTATTTT.

V usage is TRBV6-2 or TRBV6-3 and J usage is TRBJ2-3; D remains unclear. Germline lookup yields CDR1 MNHEY and CDR2 SVGEGT. V lost 4 bases to trimming and J lost 6 bases, with 11 bases between them. This CDR3 region has 13 residues. The CDR3 reads CASSSAGWDTQYF. In nucleotides, the CDR3 is TGTGCCAGCAGTTCCGCCGGGTGGGATACGCAGTATTTT.

In DNA, the CDR3 is TGTGCCAGCAGCTTAAGGACTCGAAATTCACCCCTCCACTTT. Its protein is CASSLRTRNSPLHF. The chain recombines TRBV5-4 with TRBJ1-6, with unresolved D. Germline V gives CDR1 SGHNT, CDR2 YYREEE (reference sequence). The V end was cut by 2 bases, the J end by 7 bases, with 10 bases between. CDR3 length: 14 residues.

The chain uses TRBV5-1 and TRBJ2-2, with D perhaps TRBD2 (6 bases). Germline V gives CDR1 SGHRS, CDR2 YFSETQ. CDR3 length equals 15 residues. Trimming removed 3 bases at V and 0 bases at J, with 9 bases between. CDR3 bases: TGCGCCAGCAGCTACAGGACTACGAACACCGGGGAGCTGTTTTTT. Translated, it gives CASSYRTTNTGELFF.

This rearrangement joins TRBV28 to TRBJ2-1; D perhaps matches TRBD1 (5 bases). V was shortened by 2 bases and J by 7 bases, with 21 bases between the two germline ends. The CDR3 loop spans 17 amino acids. Looked up from germline, CDR1 is MDHEN and CDR2 is SYDVKM. The CDR3: CASSLVFGQGLGNEQFF. The CDR3, as DNA: TGTGCCAGCAGTTTAGTGTTTGGGCAGGGTCTCGGAAATGAGCAGTTCTTC.

The CDR3 sequence is CASSHLTSSGAYGYTF. The CDR3 nucleotides read TGTGCCAGCAGCCATCTCACCTCTTCAGGGGCCTATGGCTACACCTTC. This chain uses TRBV3-1 (or the pseudogene TRBV3-2) with TRBJ1-2; D is perhaps TRBD1 (6 bases). Germline V gene sequence: CDR1 LGHDT, CDR2 YNNKEL (reference sequence). The CDR3 contains 16 residues. With 3 bases removed from V and 4 bases from J, the gap between germline ends came to 18 bases.

This sequence joins TRBV19 and TRBJ1-5; 7 bases agree with TRBD1. J gave up 4 bases and V 7 bases, and 7 bases lay outside the gene matches. Per germline, CDR1 LNHDA and CDR2 SQIVND (reference sequence). The CDR3 has 14 amino acids. The CDR3 region is CASNRDRVNQPQHF. The CDR3 DNA sequence: TGTGCCAGTAATAGGGACAGAGTGAATCAGCCCCAGCATTTT.

Only one count was recorded for this clone. This rearrangement joins TRBV4-2 to TRBJ1-1; 8 positions agree with TRBD1. Germline V gene lookup returns CDR1 LGHNA and CDR2 YNFKEQ. The CDR3 sequence is 15 residues long. After removal of 4 bases from V and 3 bases from J, the junction contained 7 bases not matched to a gene. The CDR3 spells CASSPTDRADTEAFF. CDR3 sequence (DNA): TGTGCCAGCAGCCCTACGGACAGGGCGGACACTGAAGCTTTCTTT.

The chain employs TRBV18 and TRBJ2-1; TRBD1 matches 7 bases. V dropped 0 bases and J dropped 3; count of bases not matched to a gene: 5. The germline gives CDR1 KGHSH, CDR2 LQKENI. The CDR3 contains 16 residues. The CDR3 nucleotides are TGTGCCAGCTCACCACCGCGGACAGGAGTCTACAATGAGCAGTTCTTC. It yields the protein CASSPPRTGVYNEQFF.

This clone occurred a few times. This chain links TRBV4-2 with TRBJ1-2, with TRBD1 matching over 7 bases. CDR3 length equals 15 residues. The junction had 9 bases not matched to a gene; V was cut back by 6 bases and J by 2 bases. Germline V gene lookup returns CDR1 LGHNA and CDR2 YNFKEQ. The CDR3 DNA reads TGTGCCAGCAGTCATACAGGGGCTAGGAACTATGGCTACACCTTC. This gives the protein CASSHTGARNYGYTF.

Here the CDR3 reads CASNLLSGGNQPQHF. The CDR3 region has the DNA TGTGCCAGCAACCTTCTGTCAGGGGGCAATCAGCCCCAGCATTTT. This chain joins TRBV28 and TRBJ1-5, with D tentatively TRBD1 (6 bases). The CDR3 covers 15 residues. V was clipped by 7 bases and J by 2 bases, with 15 bases between them. Germline lookup yields CDR1 MDHEN and CDR2 SYDVKM.

The sample holds one count of this clone. The V gene is TRBV4-2, the J gene TRBJ2-3; TRBD2 is a possible D gene (5 bases). Germline V CDR1 and CDR2: LGHNA, YNFKEQ. The CDR3 contains 16 residues. V was shortened by 0 bases and J by 6 bases, with 16 bases between the two germline ends. The CDR3 nucleotides are TGTGCCAGCAGCCAAGATCGCCGGCTTGGCGGGGATACGCAGTATTTT. It yields the protein CASSQDRRLGGDTQYF.

The chain joins TRBV11-3 to TRBJ2-3; possible D gene TRBD1, 5 bases. Between the trimmed V and J ends, which lost 1 base and 0 bases, there was a span of 8 bases. The CDR3 has 15 amino acids. Germline V gene sequence: CDR1 SGHNT, CDR2 YENEEA. This CDR3 is CASSLGAGSTDTQYF. As DNA, the CDR3 is TGTGCCAGCAGCTTAGGGGCAGGGAGCACAGATACGCAGTATTTT.

V usage is TRBV27 and J usage is TRBJ1-2; 7 bases are shared with TRBD1. The CDR3 is 14 residues long. V lost 5 bases, J lost 3 bases, and 6 bases stayed unmatched. Germline CDR1 is MNHEY and CDR2 is SMNVEV (reference sequence). The chain's CDR3 is CASSRAGTDYGYTF. The CDR3, as DNA: TGTGCCAGCAGTCGCGCCGGGACAGACTATGGCTACACCTTC.

This clone was counted a few times. The same CDR3 can be traced to other DNA sequences in this sample. This rearrangement joins TRBV12-3 or TRBV12-4 to TRBJ1-2; D is perhaps TRBD1 (6 bases). This CDR3 is built from 11 residues. V lost 3 bases to trimming and J lost 8 bases, with 7 bases between them. CDR3 sequence (DNA): TGTGCCAGCAGTTTCAGGGGAGGCTACACCTTC. Protein sequence: CASSFRGGYTF.

CDR3 sequence: CSVGVPGTGGETQYF. CDR3 sequence (DNA): TGCAGCGTTGGAGTTCCAGGGACAGGGGGAGAGACCCAGTACTTC. The chain uses TRBV29-1 and TRBJ2-5; 11 bases line up with TRBD1. With 4 bases clipped from V and 4 bases from J, the junction kept 8 bases outside the gene matches. CDR1 and CDR2 from the germline V gene are SQVTM and ANQGSEA. This CDR3 comprises 15 residues.